This T cell receptor (beta chain) came from a study of tumor-infiltrating lymphocytes in primary liver carcinoma. Study background: Donors had hepatocellular carcinoma or combined HCC and intrahepatic cholangiocarcinoma. Study-wide results and limits: Present in all five tumor regions were only about 8-25% of the top clones.

Without any cell sorting, roughly 20-32 mg of bulk tissue yielded co-extracted RNA and DNA. Patients showed chronic HBV infection and an absence of prior treatment. The template, about 500 ng total RNA, yielded TCR beta cDNA made with a constant-region primer. Slightly modified ARM-PCR, run as three nested multiplex PCR rounds, produced the TCR beta libraries. Investigators reported that the first two PCR rounds, at about 9 cycles each, used TRBV1-TRBV30 forward primers with a C-beta reverse primer. One entry per CDR3 protein, called by TCRdb with MiXCR from the multiplex PCR reads. The table includes more than 75,000 distinct CDR3 sequences, around 70% detected once. Comments on this clonotype: The antigen remains undetermined. Since no conserved phenylalanine or tryptophan closes the CDR3, a read error is the likely cause.

Germline values: CDR1 MGHDK, CDR2 SYGVNS. CDR3 size: 15 residues. Trimming at V came to 3 bases and at J to 5 bases, leaving 8 bases not matched to a gene. Sequencing was done on a sample of liver tumor tissue from sampling region 1. As to subset: tumor region T1, superior pole. V gene TRBV25-1 combines with J gene TRBJ1-1, with TRBD1 matching over 8 bases. The origin of this receptor is a man in his forties or fifties with primary liver carcinoma and hepatitis B virus infection. The CDR3 spells CASSDILTGGTEAFL. CDR3 nucleotide sequence: TGTGCCAGCAGTGACATCCTCACAGGGGGAACTGAAGCTTTCCTT.